The rows below give T cell receptor beta chains drawn from one sample of a study of sequential checkpoint blockade in melanoma. This table comes from immunoSEQ multiplex PCR, and its TCRdb copy is limited to in-frame clones, with some not included. The sample holds 40,000 or so clones; roughly four fifths are singletons and the top ten take roughly 6%. The sequenced sample was CD8+ T cells sorted from blood (inferred from file names), obtained from a patient given nivolumab and ipilimumab in sequence. The receptor set was obtained from a human donor with melanoma. CDR3s include the opening cysteine and the closing phenylalanine or tryptophan. The D gene is left open where the match is weak. Clone size is stated in some rows and not others, as once, few, many or a class when expanded.

d_call	v_call	j_call	clone_size	cdr3_aa	cdr3_nt
TRBD2	TRBV27	TRBJ2-1	once	CASSPGGMYNEQFF	TGTGCCAGCAGTCCGGGGGGGATGTACAATGAGCAGTTCTTC
TRBD1	TRBV6-1	TRBJ1-5	few	CASSELRGTGGNQPQHF	TGTGCCAGCAGTGAACTAAGGGGGACAGGGGGCAATCAGCCCCAGCATTTT
NA	TRBV5-1	TRBJ2-7	NA	CASSLSAVDEQYF	TGCGCCAGCAGCTTGTCCGCGGTAGACGAGCAGTACTTC
TRBD2	TRBV4-1	TRBJ2-5	NA	CASSFFSGSETQYF	TGCGCCAGCAGCTTCTTTAGCGGGTCAGAGACCCAGTACTTC
NA	TRBV2	TRBJ2-7	NA	CASTAAYEQYF	TGTGCCAGCACGGCGGCCTACGAGCAGTACTTC
TRBD2	TRBV6-4	TRBJ2-4	NA	CASTRPLAGVSPKNIQYF	TGTGCCAGCACCCGACCACTAGCGGGGGTTTCACCCAAAAACATTCAGTACTTC
NA	TRBV13	TRBJ2-7	NA	CASSLSSYEQYF	TGTGCCAGCAGCCTATCCTCCTACGAGCAGTACTTC
NA	TRBV4-1	TRBJ2-7	NA	CASSDGRYEQYF	TGCGCCAGCAGCGATGGCCGCTACGAGCAGTACTTC
TRBD2	TRBV4-2	TRBJ2-3	few	CASSQEGGPTDTQYF	TGTGCCAGCAGCCAAGAGGGAGGGCCCACAGATACGCAGTATTTT
TRBD2	TRBV9	TRBJ2-1	few	CASAQYGGGGSYNEQFF	TGTGCCAGCGCACAATACGGGGGGGGCGGGTCCTACAATGAGCAGTTCTTC
TRBD1	TRBV13	TRBJ2-7	NA	CASSPRDRISYEQYF	TGTGCCAGCAGCCCCAGGGACAGGATCTCCTACGAGCAGTACTTC
NA	TRBV4-1	TRBJ2-7	once	CASSQAAQYPYEQYF	TGCGCCAGCAGCCAAGCCGCCCAGTACCCCTACGAGCAGTACTTC
TRBD1	TRBV7-9	TRBJ1-2	NA	CASSLPDRVVGGYTF	TGTGCCAGCAGCCTGCCGGACAGGGTGGTAGGTGGCTACACCTTC
TRBD2	TRBV6-1	TRBJ2-1	NA	CASTRLAETYNEQFF	TGTGCCAGCACGAGACTAGCGGAGACCTACAATGAGCAGTTCTTC
TRBD2	TRBV6-5	TRBJ2-1	NA	CASSYGGSNNEQFF	TGTGCCAGCAGTTACGGCGGGAGCAACAATGAGCAGTTCTTC
TRBD2	TRBV5-1	TRBJ2-7	NA	CASSPTGLAGEQYF	TGCGCCAGCAGCCCGACGGGACTAGCGGGGGAGCAGTACTTC
NA	TRBV6-6	TRBJ2-1	NA	CASSPDRYNEQFF	TGTGCCAGCAGTCCGGACAGATACAATGAGCAGTTCTTC
TRBD1	TRBV5-1	TRBJ1-4	few	CASSLGQGDSEKLFF	TGCGCCAGCAGCTTGGGCCAGGGGGACTCCGAAAAACTGTTTTTT
NA	TRBV5-1	TRBJ1-1	NA	CASSLVWEAPEAFF	TGCGCCAGCAGCTTGGTGTGGGAGGCCCCTGAAGCTTTCTTT
TRBD2	TRBV19	TRBJ2-7	NA	CASSSTSGIYEQYF	TGTGCCAGTAGTAGCACTAGCGGGATCTACGAGCAGTACTTC
NA	TRBV19	TRBJ1-5	NA	CASSIGLGIGQPQHF	TGTGCCAGTAGTATCGGTCTGGGTATCGGGCAGCCCCAGCATTTT
NA	TRBV28	TRBJ1-4	once	CASTSGRGNEKLFF	TGTGCCAGCACCTCAGGGCGGGGTAATGAAAAACTGTTTTTT
NA	TRBV6-1	TRBJ2-7	NA	CAGGPFSREQYF	TGTGCAGGAGGGCCGTTCTCCCGCGAGCAGTACTTC
NA	TRBV7-9	TRBJ1-1	NA	CASSSAPADTEAFF	TGTGCCAGCAGCTCCGCACCTGCGGACACTGAAGCTTTCTTT
TRBD2	TRBV5-4	TRBJ2-5	NA	CASSLGSLAGEQYF	TGTGCCAGCAGCTTGGGATCGCTAGCGGGGGAGCAGTACTTC
NA	TRBV11-2	TRBJ2-7	once	CASSLGGGAEQYF	TGTGCCAGCAGCTTAGGAGGGGGGGCTGAGCAGTACTTC
NA	TRBV7-8	TRBJ1-1	NA	CASSSTNILNTEAFF	TGTGCCAGCAGCTCAACGAATATACTAAACACTGAAGCTTTCTTT
NA	TRBV27	TRBJ2-1	NA	CASSLGSASEQFF	TGTGCCAGCAGTTTAGGATCGGCTAGCGAGCAGTTCTTC
TRBD1	TRBV5-1	TRBJ2-5	NA	CASSLGWVLRDSPQETQYF	TGCGCCAGCAGCTTGGGCTGGGTCCTTAGGGACAGCCCCCAAGAGACCCAGTACTTC
NA	TRBV4-1	TRBJ2-1	once	CASSQEPGFSSYNEQFF	TGCGCCAGCAGCCAAGAGCCGGGATTTAGCTCCTACAATGAGCAGTTCTTC
NA	TRBV27	TRBJ1-5	few	CASSLFAVGGSNQPQHF	TGTGCCAGCAGTTTGTTCGCTGTGGGCGGGAGCAATCAGCCCCAGCATTTT
NA	TRBV29-1	TRBJ1-2	NA	CSVARSDGYTF	TGCAGCGTTGCAAGGAGTGATGGCTACACCTTC
NA	TRBV9	TRBJ2-7	NA	CASSVGPEGIYEQYF	TGTGCCAGCAGCGTAGGCCCTGAGGGCATCTACGAGCAGTACTTC
NA	TRBV19	TRBJ1-5	NA	CASSFGGNQPQHF	TGTGCCAGTAGTTTTGGAGGGAATCAGCCCCAGCATTTT
NA	TRBV19	TRBJ1-5	NA	CASTTPPQPQHF	TGTGCCAGTACTACTCCGCCTCAGCCCCAGCATTTT
TRBD1	TRBV2	TRBJ2-7	NA	CASRVGTERGYEQYF	TGTGCCAGCAGGGTAGGGACAGAAAGGGGCTACGAGCAGTACTTC
TRBD2	TRBV10-3	TRBJ2-5	NA	CAPPTSGSGETQYF	TGTGCCCCCCCAACTAGCGGGAGCGGAGAGACCCAGTACTTC
TRBD1	TRBV6-1	TRBJ2-7	NA	CASSLDRGYEQYF	TGTGCCAGCAGCCTGGACAGGGGCTACGAGCAGTACTTC
NA	TRBV19	TRBJ2-5	NA	CASSLINQETQYF	TGTGCCAGTAGTTTAATAAACCAAGAGACCCAGTACTTC
NA	TRBV14	TRBJ2-7	NA	CASSQFDRPEQYF	TGTGCCAGCAGCCAATTCGACAGGCCCGAGCAGTACTTC
NA	TRBV9	TRBJ2-1	few	CASSGLPDEQFF	TGTGCCAGCAGCGGCCTACCGGATGAGCAGTTCTTC
TRBD2	TRBV4-1	TRBJ2-1	NA	CASSHPRTSGDNEQFF	TGCGCCAGCAGCCATCCCCGGACTAGCGGGGACAATGAGCAGTTCTTC
TRBD1	TRBV5-6	TRBJ1-2	NA	CASSLKGQGVDYGYTF	TGTGCCAGCAGCTTGAAAGGACAGGGGGTAGACTATGGCTACACCTTC
TRBD1	TRBV5-6	TRBJ1-2	NA	CASSLGQGDYGYTF	TGTGCCAGCAGCTTAGGGCAGGGGGACTATGGCTACACCTTC
NA	TRBV5-6	TRBJ2-1	NA	CASSFGPGSTYNEQFF	TGTGCCAGCAGCTTTGGGCCAGGATCTACCTACAATGAGCAGTTCTTC
TRBD1	TRBV5-1	TRBJ2-2	NA	CASSLGDRPNTGELFF	TGCGCCAGCAGCTTGGGGGACAGACCAAACACCGGGGAGCTGTTTTTT
NA	TRBV19	TRBJ1-1	NA	CASSISRDTRNTEAFF	TGTGCCAGTAGCATATCCCGGGACACCCGGAACACTGAAGCTTTCTTT